The 17 T cell receptor beta chains presented below share a single source sample, sequenced in a study of post-analysis software for immune sequencing data. General study results and limits: When patients were compared with controls, 4 or 5 TRBV segments were more frequent, TRBV5-6, TRBV5-1 and TRBV20-1 among them.

Their antigens are not known. Incorporated into the TCR beta cDNA libraries were unique molecular identifiers, which served to reduce PCR and sequencing biases. TCRdb reanalysed the PCR reads using MiXCR and keeps one entry per CDR3 protein. Of around 710,000 distinct CDR3 sequences in the sample, approximately 44% were seen once. Sample: blood. These receptors were obtained from a girl aged 5-17 years with multiple sclerosis.

V usage is TRBV14 and J usage is TRBJ2-7, with D maybe TRBD1 (5 bases). From germline, CDR1 is SGHDN and CDR2 FVKESK. V lost 0 bases to trimming and J lost 7 bases, with 10 bases between them. The CDR3 has 13 amino acids. The CDR3 sequence is CASSQEGVGEQYF. CDR3 DNA sequence: TGTGCCAGCAGCCAAGAAGGGGTGGGGGAGCAGTACTTC.

The J gene is TRBJ1-2, the V gene TRBV29-1; possible D gene TRBD1, 6 bases. Per the germline V gene, CDR1 is SQVTM and CDR2 is ANQGSEA. V shed 0 bases and J shed 0 bases, with 11 bases lying between them. This CDR3 is 15 amino acids long. CDR3 sequence (DNA): TGCAGCGTTGAAGATGGGGGCCCTTCTAACTATGGCTACACCTTC. This encodes CSVEDGGPSNYGYTF.

J is TRBJ2-7 and V is TRBV19, with D possibly TRBD1 on 6 matching bases. The CDR3 contains 13 residues. The germline gives CDR1 LNHDA, CDR2 SQIVND (reference sequence). Trimming cost V 8 bases and J 2 bases, with 13 bases left between them. CDR3 protein: CASQQTGTYEQYF. The CDR3 DNA follows: TGTGCCAGTCAGCAAACAGGGACCTACGAGCAGTACTTC.

The V gene is TRBV7-2, the J gene TRBJ1-1; TRBD1 matches 10 bases. The CDR3 contains 17 residues. V trimming: 1 base; J trimming: 4 bases; junction bases outside the gene matches: 9. The germline V gene has CDR1 SGHTA and CDR2 FQGNSA. Written as DNA, the CDR3 is TGTGCCAGCAGCTTAGTAGGGACAGGGGCTGGGGGCACTGAAGCTTTCTTT. As protein: CASSLVGTGAGGTEAFF. Looking up the rest from reference TRBV7-2 and TRBJ1-1 gives the full variable domain: GAGVSQSPSNKVTEKGKDVELRCDPISGHTALYWYRQSLGQGLEFLIYFQGNSAPDKSGLPSDRFSAERTGGSVSTLTIQRTQQEDSAVYLCASSLVGTGAGGTEAFFGQGTRLTVV.

This chain uses TRBV4-3 with TRBJ2-5; unclear D gene. The CDR3 runs to 14 residues. Trimming removed 0 bases at V and 1 base at J, with 6 bases between. The germline V gene encodes CDR1 LGHNA and CDR2 YSLEER. The chain's CDR3 is CASSQDLGQETQYF. The DNA of the CDR3 is TGCGCCAGCAGCCAAGATTTGGGCCAAGAGACCCAGTACTTC.

The chain uses TRBV29-1 and TRBJ2-7; a weak D match, TRBD2 (6 bases). V lost 7 bases and J 5 bases, leaving 21 bases between the germline ends. This CDR3 comprises 14 residues. Germline V gene data show CDR1 as SQVTM and CDR2 as ANQGSEA. CDR3 loop: CSAKGLGSAHEQYF. DNA of the CDR3: TGCAGCGCAAAGGGACTTGGGTCCGCGCACGAGCAGTACTTC.

The rearrangement links TRBV15 to TRBJ2-3; 7 bases align to TRBD2. This CDR3 has 18 residues. CDR1 and CDR2 (germline): LNHNV, YYDKDF (reference sequence). V was clipped by 0 bases and J by 4 bases; unmatched bases: 13. CDR3 residues: CATSRDRSTGGLPDTQYF. DNA of the CDR3: TGTGCCACCAGCAGAGATCGGTCGACGGGAGGCCTCCCAGATACGCAGTATTTT. The variable domain in full, completed from reference TRBV15 and TRBJ2-3, reads DAMVIQNPRYQVTQFGKPVTLSCSQTLNHNVMYWYQQKSSQAPKLLFHYYDKDFNNEADTPDNFQSRRPNTSFCFLDIRSPGLGDTAMYLCATSRDRSTGGLPDTQYFGPGTRLTVL.

This clonotype turned up a few times. The V gene is TRBV13, the J gene TRBJ2-7, with 8 bases fitting TRBD2. V shed 4 bases, J shed 2 bases, and the junction held 13 bases outside the gene matches. Germline V lookup: CDR1 PRHDT, CDR2 FYEKMQ (reference sequence). The CDR3 spans 17 residues. This CDR3 reads CASSSNQSPGLAYEQYF. The CDR3 DNA sequence: TGTGCCAGCAGCTCCAACCAGTCCCCGGGACTAGCCTACGAGCAGTACTTC.

This rearrangement joins TRBV5-1 to TRBJ2-5; 9 bases fit TRBD2. Per germline, CDR1 SGHRS and CDR2 YFSETQ. The CDR3 contains 13 residues. With 0 bases clipped from V and 11 bases from J, the junction kept 5 bases outside the gene matches. As DNA, the CDR3 is TGCGCCAGCAGCTTGGCTAGCGGGGAGAGGCAGTACTTC. It translates to CASSLASGERQYF. The full variable domain, rest sourced from reference TRBV5-1 and TRBJ2-5, is KAGVTQTPRYLIKTRGQQVTLSCSPISGHRSVSWYQQTPGQGLQFLFEYFSETQRNKGNFPGRFSGRQFSNSRSEMNVSTLELGDSALYLCASSLASGERQYFGPGTRLLVL.

The rearrangement links TRBV11-2 to TRBJ2-3; D is unclear. V dropped 3 bases and J dropped 0 bases, with 10 bases sitting between them. Germline CDR1 reads SGHAT; CDR2 reads FQNNGV. This CDR3 spans 15 amino acids. DNA of the CDR3: TGTGCCAGCAGCTTGGAAAGGGCCAGCACAGATACGCAGTATTTT. Its translation: CASSLERASTDTQYF.

The chain is built from TRBV24-1 and TRBJ2-5; no definite D call. Trimming stripped 1 base from V and 2 bases from J, with 7 bases between. Germline assignment: CDR1 KGHDR and CDR2 SFDVKD. The CDR3 covers 14 residues. DNA of the CDR3: TGTGCCACCAGTGATTTTAGCTCTCAAGAGACCCAGTACTTC. Translation gives CATSDFSSQETQYF.

The rearrangement joins TRBV2 to TRBJ2-6, with 7 bases that match TRBD1. V shed 4 bases, J shed 0 bases, and the junction held 3 bases outside the gene matches. The CDR3 sequence is 16 residues long. Germline-derived CDR1 and CDR2 are SNHLY and FYNNEI. CDR3 amino acids: CASSAGTVSGANVLTF. The CDR3 DNA reads TGTGCCAGCAGTGCCGGGACAGTCTCTGGGGCCAACGTCCTGACTTTC.

This clonotype was found a few times. V usage is TRBV25-1 and J usage is TRBJ2-3; 11 nucleotides agree with TRBD2. CDR1 is MGHDK, CDR2 SYGVNS, per germline. With V trimmed by 6 bases and J by 1 base, 9 bases remained unmatched. This CDR3 region has 17 residues. The DNA of the CDR3 is TGTGCCAGCAGCGCACCTAGCGGGAGGCCCGGCACAGATACGCAGTATTTT. It encodes CASSAPSGRPGTDTQYF.

This chain joins TRBV5-6 and TRBJ2-4; 13 bases are a match to TRBD2. TRBJ2-7 matches the DNA end more closely, so the J call is doubtful. The CDR3 is 16 residues long. CDR1 and CDR2 (germline): SGHDT, YYEEEE. The CDR3 here is CASSKGLAGVGYEQYF. CDR3 coding DNA: TGTGCCAGCAGCAAAGGACTAGCGGGAGTCGGGTACGAGCAGTACTTC.

This rearrangement joins TRBV7-2 to TRBJ2-1; maybe TRBD2 (6 bases). V was shortened by 2 bases and J by 7 bases, with 15 bases between the two germline ends. Germline values: CDR1 SGHTA, CDR2 FQGNSA. CDR3 size: 15 residues. The CDR3 DNA follows: TGTGCCAGCAGCTTAAGGCCGGGGAGCGGGAATGAGCAGTTCTTC. Translation: CASSLRPGSGNEQFF.

The rearrangement links TRBV5-1 to TRBJ1-5; 8 nucleotides match TRBD1. Trimming at V came to 4 bases and at J to 2 bases, leaving 5 bases not matched to a gene. The CDR3 is made up of 15 amino acids. Germline assignment: CDR1 SGHRS and CDR2 YFSETQ. Written as DNA, the CDR3 is TGCGCCAGCAGCGTGGGACAGGCTGGCAATCAGCCCCAGCATTTT. This encodes CASSVGQAGNQPQHF.

The chain uses TRBV5-6 and TRBJ2-1; D is tentatively TRBD1 or TRBD2 (5 bases each). Per germline, CDR1 SGHDT and CDR2 YYEEEE. This CDR3 is built from 14 residues. The V end lost 3 bases, the J end lost 3 bases, and 10 bases lay between the germline ends. The chain's CDR3 is CASSWGSLYNEQFF. In DNA, the CDR3 is TGTGCCAGCAGCTGGGGGAGCCTCTACAATGAGCAGTTCTTC.